Given below is one T cell receptor beta chain in context. This clone was seen more than once but under ten times. The specificity of this receptor is unknown. Base qualities are not provided; no much larger clone lies one nucleotide away. This sample was taken from a study of T cells in localized non-small cell lung cancer (dated by TCRdb to 2019 to 2021). Concerning the study at large: The study examined T cell repertoires in a few hundred patients with early-stage NSCLC and compared tumors with uninvolved tumor-adjacent lungs. The cohort comprised 200 to 300 treatment-naïve NSCLC patients with resected, localized lung tumors. A mean age of around 66 years was recorded for the NSCLC patients, of whom under 150 were male and about a hundred were female. Paper-wide results and their limitations: Higher blood T cell density associated with longer overall survival, while higher adjacent-lung clonality associated with shorter survival. Multi-region tumor sequencing was not performed, so intratumor heterogeneity could not be excluded. Because the study design was exploratory, TCR variables were selected using unadjusted p-values without false-discovery rate correction. The highest T cell clonality was observed in uninvolved tumor-adjacent lung, where clonality exceeded that of tumor, suggesting that antigenic responses were more focused in uninvolved tumor-adjacent lung. A median of 57 of the top 100 tumor clones turned up in the paired uninvolved adjacent lung, and under 30 of those clones also ranked among the top 100 of that same adjacent lung.

At diagnosis, peripheral blood, uninvolved tumor-adjacent lung and tumor were collected and stored as a combination of fresh-frozen and FFPE material. For TCR repertoire profiling, the blood samples were analyzed as peripheral blood mononuclear cells. TCR beta CDR3 regions were sequenced from DNA using the immunoSEQ Assay. Turning to the authors' computational methods: To compute T cell density, TCR beta template counts were normalized to usable DNA, which was estimated by amplifying housekeeping genes. Richness was estimated using the preseqR package, with extrapolation to 400,000 templates for PBMC samples and to 120,000 templates for tissue samples. Clonality was taken to be one minus Pielou's evenness. Differential abundance testing on productive amino-acid clonotypes, with a minimum total count of 5 and an alpha of 0.1, was used to identify tissue-enriched TCRs. The Jaccard Index and the Morisita Overlap Index were used to measure how much the repertoires overlapped between compartments. GLIPH clustered TCR beta CDR3s with public tetramer-defined viral CDR3s; viral motifs required at least three viral sequences plus V-gene enrichment. Sourced from immuneACCESS, this table was stored by TCRdb with only in-frame sequences that have V and J called. A share of the clones is absent; for the studies checked, an unresolved V gene accounts for under half, and the remainder has no known explanation. For V, J and clone size, that table is used; D and trimming come from the DNA. A total of some 49,000 clones appear in this sample, about 86% of them only once. The top ten constitute roughly a sixth of the sample.

The CDR3, from cysteine to phenylalanine, totals 15 residues. The read is trimmed to its CDR3 DNA, 45 bases read in frame from base 1. V loses 0 bases at its end and J loses 3 bases; junction bases beyond the gene matches: 5. The germline V gene yields SGHDT for CDR1 and YYEEEE for CDR2. The sequencing used peripheral blood mononuclear cells, collected before any cancer treatment. The V gene is TRBV5-6 and the J gene is TRBJ1-1, and 7 junctional nucleotides match TRBD1. The sequence came from a man aged 40 to 70 with stage III lung adenocarcinoma. The DNA is TGTGCCAGCAGCTTGGGGATGACAGGGTACACTGAAGCTTTCTTT. It encodes CASSLGMTGYTEAFF.